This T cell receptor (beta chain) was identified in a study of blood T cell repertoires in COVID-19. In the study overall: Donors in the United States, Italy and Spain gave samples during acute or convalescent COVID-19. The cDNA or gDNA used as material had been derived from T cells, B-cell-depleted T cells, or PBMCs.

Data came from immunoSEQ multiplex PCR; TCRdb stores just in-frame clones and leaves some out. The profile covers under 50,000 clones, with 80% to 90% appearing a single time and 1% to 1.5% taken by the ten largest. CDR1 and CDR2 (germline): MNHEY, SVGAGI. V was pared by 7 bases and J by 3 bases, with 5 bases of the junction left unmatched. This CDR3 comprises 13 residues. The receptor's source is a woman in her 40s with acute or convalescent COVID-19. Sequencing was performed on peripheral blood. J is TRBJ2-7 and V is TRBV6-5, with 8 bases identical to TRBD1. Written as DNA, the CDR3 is TGTGCCAGCACCGGGACAGGACTCTACGAGCAGTACTTC. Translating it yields CASTGTGLYEQYF.